The sequence of this TCR beta chain was determined in a study of cytomegalovirus exposure and HLA in healthy donors (dated by TCRdb to the late 2010s). In terms of the full investigation: In an earlier analysis of 587 of the donors, about 270 Gb of sequence data and 90 million to 120 million unique TCR beta sequences from 180 million or so T cells were reported. Besides the first cohort of roughly 640 subjects, a separate validation cohort made up of over 95 different subjects was used. Donor age, sex, ethnicity and CMV serostatus were collected together with the repertoire data. The number of donors typed differed by locus, with roughly 629-640 for A, B, C, DRB1 and DQB1, around 520 for DQA1, 606 for DPA1, and around 460 for DPB1. To predict cytomegalovirus infection status, the study combined high-throughput TCR immunosequencing, statistical association of individual TCRs with disease status, and machine learning. HLA typing covered class I and class II loci at four-digit resolution. On average, 235,054 unique TCR beta nucleotide sequences were sequenced per donor among roughly 430 genotyped donors of the cohort, with roughly a sixth of those sequences being non-productive. To decide whether each TCR beta V gene segment behaved as functional or pseudogenic, an earlier analysis of over 500 of the donors relied on high-throughput TCR beta sequencing. A later analysis re-examined previously published TCR beta repertoires from roughly 650 donors and added high-resolution HLA genotyping to investigate patterns of TCR occurrence. The study profiled the T cell repertoires of more than 500 subjects by immunosequencing and related them to cytomegalovirus serostatus. All discovery cohort repertoires had been generated using a single sequencing platform. Of the 398 genotyped donors, less than 90% were placed in the genetic ancestry cluster associated with self-reported Caucasian donors. Because of strong linkage in the cohort, five DR-DQ haplotypes were treated as single units for association and clustering. Genome-wide SNP genotypes for about three fifths of the roughly 670 donors were used in a later genetic analysis, which treated that subset as a discovery cohort. The study aimed to test whether signatures of past pathogen exposure could be identified by cataloging public T cell receptors. Rather than using new phenotypic data, the later analysis identified candidate immune exposures from TCR beta sequences and from how often those sequences occurred across donors. Approximately 300 gigabases of sequencing data and around 90 million unique TCR sequences made up an early release that covered approximately 650 HLA-typed donors.

V is pruned by 2 bases and J by 3 bases, leaving 2 bases of the junction without a gene match. CDR1 and CDR2 were assigned from the germline V gene (reference sequence) as GTSNPN and SVGIG. The CDR3 measures 14 amino acids from cysteine to phenylalanine. Only CDR3 DNA remains: 42 bases, in frame from the first base. Library preparation employed the immunoSEQ multiplex PCR assay. For the multiplex PCR, a mixture combining 60 forward primers for TCR Vbeta segments and 13 reverse primers for TCR Jbeta segments was used. Amplification of the CDR3 region of rearranged TCR beta genes was performed with a multiplex PCR assay on genomic DNA. The Illumina HiSeq System was used to sequence the amplified TCR beta libraries as 87-base-pair reads. In the paper's pipeline: In a later analysis, roughly 80 million unique TCR beta chains were counted across the 500 to 850 repertoires, and around 10 million of these chains were shared by at least two donors. A nearest-neighbor algorithm error-corrected the raw reads and collapsed the reads into unique sequences, merging closely related sequences to remove PCR and sequencing errors. Alignment of CDR3 sequences to IMGT reference sequences was used to assign V, D and J gene segments. For a sequence to be retained, at least a six-nucleotide match to both a V gene segment and a J gene segment was required. Rearrangements were called productive when the CDR3 lacked stop codons and stayed in frame with V and J; all others were non-productive. CDR3 was defined according to IMGT convention as the region running from the second conserved V-encoded cysteine to the conserved J-encoded phenylalanine. The earlier analysis of approximately 590 of the donors excluded any sequence lacking an unambiguous match to a single V gene segment. An earlier analysis of 450 to 650 of the donors called V segments functional above 56.7% productive rearrangements and segregating when the between-donor standard deviation exceeded 5%. A statistical classification framework was developed to diagnose cytomegalovirus status using the catalog of TCR beta chain sequences. V and J gene assignment, in a later analysis, came from comparing TCR nucleotide sequences with IMGT/GENE-DB human TR gene sequences. The TCRdist pipeline was used in a later analysis to assign CDR3 sequences and most-parsimonious VDJ recombination scenarios. A later analysis defined each TCR beta chain by its CDR3 amino acid sequence plus V-gene family, and excluded reads lacking a unique V-gene family. As a way to deal with suspected cross-contamination and a sequencing artifact, a later analysis dropped nearly 600 nucleotide sequences that were highly shared and had low generation probability. In a later analysis, a clonal expansion index was calculated for each public chain from normalized within-repertoire ranks of inferred template counts. A later analysis computed generation probabilities with a VDJ recombination model fitted to out-of-frame rearrangements, and checked the results against IGoR. A later analysis scored TCR-TCR, TCR-HLA and TCR-CMV co-occurrence with hypergeometric tests, applying a repertoire-size bias correction to TCR pairs. In a later analysis, false discovery rates were estimated by permuting HLA or CMV assignments 20 times. A later analysis grouped co-occurring TCRs with DBSCAN, adding TCRdist sequence similarity when clustering within HLA-allele-positive subsets. Repertoires with fewer than 30,000 or more than 120,000 public chains were left out of co-occurrence clustering, as were a handful of repertoires with anomalous nucleotide sharing. TCRdb obtained this table from immuneACCESS and retained in-frame rearrangements with V and J assigned. These tables miss some clones; where compared with another copy, unresolved V genes account for less than half of the shortfall, and the remainder is unexplained. D and trimming were read from the DNA, whereas the V and J calls and clone size are those reported in that table. For this sample there are roughly 190,000 clones; 82% appear just once. The top ten clonotypes cover approximately 0.8% of the sample.

The cohort consisted of 600 to 700 healthy bone marrow donors. All cohort members were sampled while nominally healthy, although unrecorded immune exposures were likely present. The donor tested CMV seronegative, placing the donor among the 352 seronegative members of the cohort. A peripheral blood sample was collected from each donor, and TCR beta sequencing was performed on peripheral blood mononuclear cells. The Qiagen DNeasy Blood Extraction Kit was used to extract genomic DNA from the blood cell samples. Remarks on this clone: Its antigen remains undetermined. Per-base quality was not reported, and no clone a single base away is much larger than it.

What the study reported, not specific to this receptor: A few of the identified cytomegalovirus-associated TCR beta chains were confirmed in vitro to be specific for cytomegalovirus antigens. According to a later analysis, parvovirus B19, influenza, CMV and Epstein-Barr virus appeared linked to several top co-occurrence clusters. Some IMGT-functional V segments, including TRBV6-2 and TRBV6-3, could not be distinguished by the 87-base-pair reads and were therefore excluded. Roughly uniform sequencing depth across donors was assumed in presence/absence analyses, although this assumption may not hold. When HLA alleles, especially DR and DQ, strongly co-occurred, attributing TCR associations to individual alleles was difficult. The earlier analysis of about 600 of the donors excluded 15 to 20 rarely observed V segments, including chromosome 9 orphons, because counts were too low. It was suggested by the authors that the approach could potentially be generalized to other disease states and immunological phenotypes. In an earlier analysis of 450 to 750 of the donors, most TCR beta V segments appeared in productive rearrangements about 87% or about 30% of the time, broadly matching IMGT annotations. A later analysis found that TCR association rates varied across HLA loci, with DRB1 alleles showing the most associated TCRs and HLA-C alleles the fewest. Correlated functional status among segregating V segments might reflect linkage disequilibrium, but an unknown experimental factor could not be ruled out. The only immune exposure information available for the cohort was CMV serostatus. In a later genetic analysis, a missense DCLRE1C variant was associated with V-gene and J-gene trimming of TCR beta chains, and the association was replicated in an independent cohort. Because some donors lacked HLA typing at each locus, the association tests relied only on the typed subset. The classifier was reported to diagnose cytomegalovirus status with high specificity and sensitivity in both the original and validation cohorts. In a later analysis, HLA-associated TCR beta chains showed more clonal expansion and lower generation probabilities than non-associated chains that were equally common. Only TCR beta chains were sequenced in this cohort, and the absence of alpha or paired-chain data limited detectable features. A further reported finding was that TCR beta sequences accurately predicted the HLA-A and HLA-B alleles for most subjects in the first cohort. A group of highly shared sequence variants was considered likely to be a technical artifact of the sequencing pipeline. A later genetic analysis reported fewer N-insertions in productive TCRs among donors in an Asian-associated ancestry cluster than the roughly 700-donor mean. A total of 150 to 200 TCR beta chains were listed by the study as associated with cytomegalovirus. A later analysis associated 16,951 TCR beta sequences with specific HLA alleles at a false discovery rate of 0.05. A later analysis found that most CMV-associated TCR beta chains appeared HLA-restricted, with HLA associations seemingly driven largely by CMV exposure. While some public TCRs were present in many individuals, most TCR sequences turned up only very rarely across donors.

Source material: PBMCs. This receptor was identified in a woman aged 18 to 35 in good health and CMV-seronegative. The chain is assembled from TRBV30 and TRBJ2-3; the junction holds 10 bases that match TRBD2. The DNA sequence reads TGTGCCTGGAGTCCGGGACTAGCGACAGATACGCAGTATTTT. The translation is CAWSPGLATDTQYF.